This TCR beta chain was identified in a study of CD8+ T cells in alopecia areata (dated by TCRdb to between 2017 and 2018). Turning to the overall study: Treated patients were enrolled in an open-label pilot trial of oral tofacitinib, 5 to 10 mg twice daily, for moderate-to-severe alopecia areata. Patients received tofacitinib for 6 to 18 months and were then followed off drug for 6 months to check for delayed response and recurrence. For the treated patients, the SALT score, which quantifies what percentage of scalp surface area is affected, served as the measure of disease severity. The study used high-throughput TCRbeta sequencing to examine T cell clonal expansion in alopecia areata, in both the C3H/HeJ mouse model and human patients. In humans, TCRbeta sequencing was performed on scalp tissue and on sorted CD4+ and CD8+ peripheral blood T cells from healthy controls and from patients with patchy or totalis/universalis alopecia areata. Biopsies were taken from tofacitinib-treated patients at baseline and at 4 and 24 weeks of treatment, and a later scalp biopsy was taken in several of the tofacitinib-treated patients. Scalp clonality was compared across normal scalp (n=4), patchy alopecia areata scalp (n=8), and alopecia totalis/universalis scalp (n=8). The RNA source kit depended on sample type: the PAXgene miRNA kit for fixed scalp, the miRNeasy kit for PBMCs, and the RNeasy kit for mouse skin. immunoSEQ multiplex PCR using 35 Vbeta forward primers and 13 Jbeta reverse primers was used to amplify TCRbeta CDR3 regions.

The sample's time point label is to be understood as: around 26 weeks on oral tofacitinib. What this sample's treatment or condition label stands for: oral pan-JAK inhibitor, 5-10 mg twice daily. From alopecia areata patients, peripheral blood was collected along with lesional scalp punch biopsies. PBMCs were separated by density centrifugation and stained for CD3, CD4 and CD8, after which CD4+ and CD8+ T cells were sorted on a FACSAria. Taken from cysteine to phenylalanine, the CDR3 has 13 residues. Solely the CDR3 DNA is kept, with 39 bases framed from the first base. V is reduced by 1 base and J by 7 bases, leaving a spacing of 8 bases between them. CDR1 and CDR2, looked up from the germline V gene (reference sequence), are LNHNV and YYDKDF. The study at large found these results: Shared TCR sequences between patients were less evident than in mice, which may be partly attributable to HLA diversity in the patient population. During tofacitinib treatment, many expanded lesional clones remained in scalp and blood, and this persistence may partly explain relapse after treatment is stopped. Lesional scalp, especially in alopecia totalis/universalis, showed higher clonality and more expanded CD8+ clones than normal scalp, suggesting antigenic drive. Scalp clonality and the number of expanded CD8+ clones among the top 100 scalp clones were significantly decreased by tofacitinib. Scalp TCR repertoire analysis is complicated because resident alphabeta T cells in normal human skin are also sequenced, whereas mouse skin is dominated by gammadelta T cells. The treated cohort was small, with a single nonresponder, so links between baseline CD8+ expansion and response need larger studies.

With regard to this clone: Its recognized antigen is unknown. No base quality values were provided; no much bigger clone lies one nucleotide off.

Library preparation used the immunoSEQ multiplex PCR assay. RNA was extracted from all samples and reverse transcribed into cDNA, which served as template for TCR sequencing. SuperScript III was used for first-strand cDNA synthesis, primed with a 2:1 mix of oligo-dT and random hexamers. A synthetic immune receptor repertoire was used to gauge amplification bias, and whatever bias remained was removed computationally. Turning to the authors' computational methods: Raw reads were preprocessed for error removal, and CDR3 was defined according to IMGT conventions as running from the conserved cysteine to phenylalanine. Clonality was calculated as 1 minus Shannon entropy normalized by log2 of the number of productive unique TCRs. CD4 or CD8 identity of scalp clones was inferred by cross-referencing scalp TCRbeta sequences with sorted blood CD4 and CD8 repertoires. TCRdb re-hosts the immuneACCESS table, in-frame sequences only. Its copies lack some clones; in the studies checked, an unresolved V gene accounts for under half of them, and the cause for the rest is not known. That table gives V, J and clone size, and the DNA gave D and trimming. This sample holds some 200,000 clones; 58% were observed only once. The top ten constitute 5% to 6% of the sample.

This sample comprised CD4+ T cells sorted from blood, obtained at week 24, from a patient treated with tofacitinib. This receptor was identified in a human donor with alopecia areata. The rearrangement combines TRBV15 with TRBJ2-1; TRBD2 is possibly the D segment (5 matching bases). The CDR3 protein: CATSRATRNEQFF. The nucleotides read TGTGCCACCAGCAGAGCAACTAGAAATGAGCAGTTCTTC.